Below, 30 T cell receptor beta chains from the same sample are listed, as sequenced in a study of breast tumors, draining lymph nodes, adjacent tissues. MiXCR, applied by TCRdb to the multiplex PCR reads, yields one record per CDR3 protein. The sample comprises nearly 200,000 distinct CDR3 sequences, roughly 29% of which are singletons, and roughly 4% rests with the top ten. The lymph nodes were axillary draining lymph nodes from breast cancer patients. The sequenced sample was axillary lymph node tissue. Receptor source: a female donor with breast cancer. Some clones in this sample may be carry-over from other donors' samples.

On this clonotype: Possible read error: a much larger clone is one base away. The V gene is TRBV7-2, the J gene TRBJ2-7; possibly TRBD2 for D (7 bases). The V end was cut by 5 bases, the J end by 2 bases, with 19 bases between. Germline V gene data show CDR1 as SGHTA and CDR2 as FQGNSA. The CDR3 has 16 residues. The CDR3 protein is CASSRGGGGGAYEQYF. CDR3 bases: TGTGCCAGCAGCAGGGGGGGGGGAGGGGGGGCCTACGAGCAGTACTTC.

This clonotype was observed at least ten times. The chain uses TRBV20-1 and TRBJ1-4; TRBD1 aligns across 7 bases. The V segment lost 1 base and the J segment 7 bases; nucleotides outside the gene matches: 6. Germline V gene data show CDR1 as DFQATT and CDR2 as SNEGSKA (reference sequence). The CDR3 extends over 14 amino acids. The CDR3 reads CSARGQGRSEKLFF. The CDR3 DNA is TGCAGTGCTAGAGGACAGGGTCGTAGTGAAAAACTGTTTTTT.

The rearrangement joins TRBV29-1 to TRBJ1-1; 10 bases line up with TRBD1. This CDR3 has 13 amino acids. J lost 3 bases, V lost 7 bases, and 5 bases had no gene match. Germline V CDR1 and CDR2: SQVTM, ANQGSEA. CDR3 loop: CSARTGGDTEAFF. DNA of the CDR3: TGCAGCGCTAGGACAGGGGGGGACACTGAAGCTTTCTTT.

This clonotype was observed many times. The chain is built from TRBV5-1 and TRBJ2-3, with D perhaps matching TRBD1 or TRBD2 (5 bases each). Trimming removed 0 bases from V and 1 base from J, with 15 bases in between. The length of the CDR3 is 17 residues. Looked up from germline, CDR1 is SGHRS and CDR2 is YFSETQ. CDR3 DNA: TGCGCCAGCAGCTTGGCGGTTTCGGGACGTCGCACAGATACGCAGTATTTT. Translating gives CASSLAVSGRRTDTQYF.

This clonotype appeared many times. V gene TRBV18 combines with J gene TRBJ1-4, with a tentative D call TRBD1 (5 bases). The V gene lost 4 bases and the J gene lost 4 bases, with 10 bases spanning the gap. Germline-derived CDR1 and CDR2 are KGHSH and LQKENI. The CDR3 runs 14 residues. The CDR3 nucleotides read TGTGCCAGCTCACGACAGTCCCATAATGAAAAACTGTTTTTT. Protein: CASSRQSHNEKLFF.

The rearrangement joins TRBV9 to TRBJ2-1; 13 nucleotides align to TRBD2. This CDR3 region has 20 residues. Germline CDR1 SGDLS, CDR2 YYNGEE. After removal of 5 bases from V and 8 bases from J, the junction contained 22 bases not matched to a gene. This CDR3 is CASSARDPVGLAGEQYEQFF. The CDR3, as DNA: TGTGCCAGCAGTGCTAGAGATCCAGTTGGACTAGCGGGAGAACAGTATGAGCAGTTCTTC.

This clonotype has at least ten counts. The rearrangement uses TRBV5-4 and TRBJ2-6; unclear D gene. CDR3 length: 15 amino acids. The germline V gene has CDR1 SGHNT and CDR2 YYREEE (reference sequence). The V and J ends lost 2 bases and 4 bases respectively, with 10 bases between them. The chain's CDR3 is CASSFGDGGANVLTF. For the CDR3, the DNA is TGTGCCAGCAGCTTCGGCGATGGAGGGGCCAACGTCCTGACTTTC.

This clonotype showed up many times. V usage is TRBV7-9 and J usage is TRBJ2-7; D remains unclear. Germline V gene lookup returns CDR1 SEHNR and CDR2 FQNEAQ (reference sequence). The length of the CDR3 is 13 residues. The V gene lost 5 bases and the J gene lost 2 bases, with 10 bases spanning the gap. The CDR3 sequence is CASSPELAYEQYF. For the CDR3, the DNA is TGTGCCAGCAGCCCCGAGCTGGCCTACGAGCAGTACTTC.

In this sample, this clonotype turned up a few times. This chain links TRBV6-1 with TRBJ2-1, with a possible D match to TRBD1 (6 bases). Germline CDR1 reads MNHNS; CDR2 reads SASEGT. The CDR3 extends over 13 amino acids. The V and J ends lost 1 base and 15 bases respectively, with 16 bases between them. The CDR3 nucleotides read TGTGCCAGCAGTGAAGGAGGCAGGGGAGAGGTGTTCTTC. Encoded protein: CASSEGGRGEVFF.

This clonotype was seen many times. V is TRBV20-1 and J is TRBJ2-3; D is unclear. The CDR3 runs to 16 residues. Trimming took off 0 bases at V and 3 bases at J, with 16 bases between the two ends. The germline gives CDR1 DFQATT, CDR2 SNEGSKA (reference sequence). This CDR3 is CSARDLGSLVTDTQYF. CDR3 bases: TGCAGTGCTAGAGATCTCGGTTCCCTGGTGACAGATACGCAGTATTTT.

This clonotype was seen a handful of times. This may be a read error, as it is one base from a much larger clone. The gene calls are TRBV7-9 and TRBJ2-3; 7 bases line up with TRBD2. This CDR3 is 17 amino acids long. Germline-derived CDR1 and CDR2 are SEHNR and FQNEAQ (reference sequence). The CDR3 DNA is TGTGCCAGCAGTTGGCCCGGGGAGCGGGACCTCACAGATCCGCAGTATTTT. This codes for CASSWPGERDLTDPQYF.

The rearrangement joins TRBV20-1 to TRBJ1-1; 7 nucleotides match TRBD1. The CDR3 is made up of 16 amino acids. Germline assignment: CDR1 DFQATT and CDR2 SNEGSKA (reference sequence). Trimming removed 0 bases from V and 0 bases from J; junction bases left unmatched: 7. CDR3 amino acids: CSARDRDRQLNTEAFF. The DNA of the CDR3 is TGCAGTGCTAGAGACCGGGACAGACAATTGAACACTGAAGCTTTCTTT.

This chain connects TRBV14 to TRBJ2-5; 13 positions agree with TRBD2. Losses at the gene ends were 2 bases for V and 5 bases for J; bases not matched to a gene: 5. In germline, CDR1 is SGHDN, CDR2 FVKESK. This CDR3 has 16 amino acids. This CDR3 is CASSQTSGGATETQYF. CDR3 coding DNA: TGTGCCAGCAGCCAAACTAGCGGGGGGGCAACTGAGACCCAGTACTTC.

This clonotype was recorded at least ten times. Mismatch with germline at one junction end may stem from a read error. This chain uses TRBV6-6 with TRBJ1-2; 10 bases are shared with TRBD1. Germline assignment: CDR1 MNHNY and CDR2 SVGAGI (reference sequence). The CDR3 spans 15 residues. For the CDR3, the DNA is TGTGCCAGCAGTCACTCGGGGACAGGGGCGTATGGCTACACCTTC. Translated, it gives CASSHSGTGAYGYTF.

The V call is TRBV6-1, the J call TRBJ2-1, with 7 bases that match TRBD2. Germline CDR1 and CDR2: MNHNS and SASEGT. The CDR3 consists of 11 residues. V lost 10 bases and J lost 13; bases outside the gene matches: 10. CDR3 nucleotides: TGTGCCAACGGTGGGCAGCGGGATCAGTTCTTC. Its translation: CANGGQRDQFF.

With regard to this clonotype: A much larger clone sits a single nucleotide away, making a read error possible. This rearrangement joins TRBV9 to TRBJ2-7; D may be TRBD1 (5 bases). The V gene's germline CDR1 is SGDLS and CDR2 YYNGEE. There are 17 residues in the CDR3. The ends were cut back, 4 bases at V and 6 bases at J, with 26 bases in the middle. The CDR3 bases are TGTGCCAGCAGCCCTCCCCCCCCTACAGGACGCATCTCCGAGCAGTACTTC. Its translation is CASSPPPPTGRISEQYF.

This clonotype was counted many times. V is TRBV2 and J is TRBJ2-2; 9 bases line up with TRBD1. The V gene end was trimmed by 4 bases and the J gene end by 3 bases; junction bases not matched to a gene: 3. This CDR3 spans 15 amino acids. CDR1 is SNHLY and CDR2 is FYNNEI in the germline V gene. In nucleotides, the CDR3 is TGTGCCAGCAGTGGGACAGGGGAGGACACCGGGGAGCTGTTTTTT. This gives the protein CASSGTGEDTGELFF.

This clonotype was detected a few times. The chain carries TRBV30 and TRBJ2-5; no firm D call. The V gene lost 2 bases and the J gene lost 5 bases, with 12 bases spanning the gap. The CDR3 is 13 residues long. CDR1 is GTSNPN, CDR2 SVGIG, per germline (reference sequence). Here the CDR3 reads CAWSLPHGETQYF. CDR3 coding DNA: TGTGCCTGGAGTTTACCACACGGGGAGACCCAGTACTTC.

Regarding this clonotype: A much larger clone is a single base away; this may be a read error. The chain couples TRBV20-1 to TRBJ2-5; 10 bases fit TRBD1. The ends lost 1 base at V and 7 bases at J; junction bases unmatched: 6. The CDR3 runs to 14 residues. The V gene's germline CDR1 is DFQATT and CDR2 SNEGSKA (reference sequence). The CDR3 region is CSARGQGARTTQYF. CDR3 DNA: TGCAGTGCTAGAGGACAGGGGGCGAGGACGACCCAGTACTTC.

This clonotype was seen many times. The genes are TRBV5-6 and TRBJ2-1; 12 bases fit TRBD2. Losses at the gene ends were 4 bases for V and 6 bases for J; bases not matched to a gene: 2. The CDR3 loop spans 14 amino acids. CDR1 and CDR2 (germline): SGHDT, YYEEEE. In nucleotides, the CDR3 is TGTGCCAGCAGCCGGGGACTAGCGGGCAATGAGCAGTTCTTC. Translation: CASSRGLAGNEQFF. The full variable domain, with the rest looked up from reference TRBV5-6 and TRBJ2-1, is DAGVTQSPTHLIKTRGQQVTLRCSPKSGHDTVSWYQQALGQGPQFIFQYYEEEERQRGNFPDRFSGHQFPNYSSELNVNALLLGDSALYLCASSRGLAGNEQFFGPGTRLTVL.

In this sample, this clonotype turned up many times. The chain carries TRBV4-2 and TRBJ1-3; D might be TRBD1 (5 bases). Germline V gives CDR1 LGHNA, CDR2 YNFKEQ. V gave up 0 bases and J gave up 0 bases, with 18 bases separating them. The CDR3 has 19 residues. The CDR3 is CASSQDSLGTGYSGNTIYF. The DNA of the CDR3 is TGTGCCAGCAGCCAAGATTCACTTGGGACGGGTTACTCTGGAAACACCATATATTTT.

Details on this clonotype: This likely comes from a read error, as the CDR3 has no conserved phenylalanine or tryptophan at its end. Because the CDR3's place on the DNA is in doubt, the DNA is left out and the CDR3 is given as listed by TCRdb. This chain joins TRBV20-1 and TRBJ2-5; the table's D call of TRBD2 was not tested on the DNA. Germline V gene sequence: CDR1 DFQATT, CDR2 SNEGSKA (reference sequence). From its first to its last residue, the CDR3 has 8 amino acids. CDR3 residues: CSARKLAG.

This clonotype was recorded at least ten times. The V call is TRBV7-9, the J call TRBJ2-2; D gene uncertain. Trimming cost V 4 bases and J 2 bases, with 5 bases left between them. CDR3 length: 13 amino acids. Germline lookup yields CDR1 SEHNR and CDR2 FQNEAQ (reference sequence). The CDR3 here is CASSSSNTGELFF. Here the CDR3 DNA reads TGTGCCAGCAGCTCCTCAAACACCGGGGAGCTGTTTTTT. The complete variable domain, with remaining parts taken from reference TRBV7-9 and TRBJ2-2, reads DTGVSQNPRHKITKRGQNVTFRCDPISEHNRLYWYRQTLGQGPEFLTYFQNEAQLEKSRLLSDRFSAERPKGSFSTLEIQRTEQGDSAMYLCASSSSNTGELFFGEGSRLTVL.

This clonotype was seen at least ten times. The chain combines TRBV7-6 with TRBJ1-3, with D uncertain. The V gene's germline CDR1 is SGHVS and CDR2 FNYEAQ. V was shortened by 0 bases and J by 0 bases, with 9 bases between the two germline ends. The CDR3 has 16 amino acids. The CDR3 region has the DNA TGTGCCAGCAGCTTAGCCGAGGTACACTCTGGAAACACCATATATTTT. Translation: CASSLAEVHSGNTIYF.

The rearrangement joins TRBV18 to TRBJ2-3, with a weak D call TRBD2 (5 bases). V dropped 4 bases and J dropped 1 base, with 9 bases sitting between them. The CDR3 is 14 amino acids. Germline V gene data show CDR1 as KGHSH and CDR2 as LQKENI. In nucleotides, the CDR3 is TGTGCCAGCTCACGGACTGACCGCACAGATACGCAGTATTTT. Its translation: CASSRTDRTDTQYF.

The chain carries TRBV5-4 and TRBJ1-1; unclear D gene. This CDR3 comprises 13 residues. Germline-derived CDR1 and CDR2 are SGHNT and YYREEE (reference sequence). The V end lost 4 bases, the J end lost 1 base, and 8 bases lay between the germline ends. CDR3 DNA: TGTGCCAGCAGCCGGCGGGGGAACACTGAAGCTTTCTTT. As protein: CASSRRGNTEAFF. Full variable domain (missing parts from reference TRBV5-4 and TRBJ1-1): ETGVTQSPTHLIKTRGQQVTLRCSSQSGHNTVSWYQQALGQGPQFIFQYYREEENGRGNFPPRFSGLQFPNYSSELNVNALELDDSALYLCASSRRGNTEAFFGQGTRLTVV.

The chain carries TRBV20-1 and TRBJ2-2; 14 bases are shared with TRBD2. CDR1 and CDR2 (germline): DFQATT, SNEGSKA (reference sequence). J gave up 6 bases and V 1 base, and 10 bases lay outside the gene matches. The CDR3 covers 18 residues. CDR3 residues: CSARVNYGTSGRAGELFF. The CDR3 nucleotides are TGCAGTGCTAGAGTTAACTATGGGACTAGCGGGAGAGCCGGGGAGCTGTTTTTT.

Worth noting for this clonotype: An end of the junction differs from the germline gene, which may be a read error. The gene calls are TRBV30 and TRBJ2-2, with D maybe TRBD2 (5 bases). The germline gives CDR1 GTSNPN, CDR2 SVGIG (reference sequence). The CDR3 is made up of 13 amino acids. The CDR3 protein is CAWSRANTGKLFF. As DNA, the CDR3 is TGTGCCTGGAGTAGGGCCAACACCGGGAAGCTGTTTTTT.

V usage is TRBV29-1 and J usage is TRBJ2-1; 13 positions agree with TRBD2. Germline CDR1 SQVTM, CDR2 ANQGSEA. Trimming removed 8 bases from V and 7 bases from J; junction bases left unmatched: 5. The CDR3 is 13 residues long. The CDR3 sequence is CSPGTSGTNEQFF. DNA for the CDR3: TGCAGCCCCGGGACTAGCGGGACAAATGAGCAGTTCTTC.

This clonotype was seen repeatedly, ten times or more. The chain is built from TRBV10-2 and TRBJ1-5; no clear D gene. The V gene's germline CDR1 is WSHSY and CDR2 SAAADI. V shed 0 bases and J shed 0 bases, with 6 bases lying between them. The length of the CDR3 is 15 residues. For the CDR3, the DNA is TGCGCCAGCAGTGAGTCGACCTATAGCAATCAGCCCCAGCATTTT. Protein sequence: CASSESTYSNQPQHF.